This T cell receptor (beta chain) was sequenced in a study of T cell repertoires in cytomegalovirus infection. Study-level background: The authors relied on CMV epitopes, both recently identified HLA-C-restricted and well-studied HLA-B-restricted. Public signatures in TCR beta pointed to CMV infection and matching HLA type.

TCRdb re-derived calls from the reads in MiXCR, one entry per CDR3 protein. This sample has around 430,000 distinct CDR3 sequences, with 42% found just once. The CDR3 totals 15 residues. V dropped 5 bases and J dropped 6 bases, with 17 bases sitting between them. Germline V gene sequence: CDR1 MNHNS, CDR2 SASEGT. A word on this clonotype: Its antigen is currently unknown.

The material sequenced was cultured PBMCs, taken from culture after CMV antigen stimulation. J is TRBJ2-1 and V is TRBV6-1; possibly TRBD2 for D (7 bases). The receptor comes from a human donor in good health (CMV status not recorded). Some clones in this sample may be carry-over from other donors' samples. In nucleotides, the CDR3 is TGTGCCAGCAGTCGAGGCTATAGGGGGGGCAATGAGCAGTTCTTC. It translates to CASSRGYRGGNEQFF.